This T cell receptor (beta chain) was captured in a study of T-cell reconstitution after alpha-beta-depleted transplantation in children. General study findings and limits: Once a year had passed after transplant, T-cell counts and diversity came mostly from newly produced T cells. About two months after transplant, alpha-beta T cells reportedly came from several hundred expanded graft clones. Surviving thymic progenitors and recipient T cells were the source of high TCRbeta diversity at day 60 in some patients.

This CDR3 contains 15 residues. Between the trimmed V and J ends, which lost 5 bases and 0 bases, there was a span of 14 bases. Germline lookup yields CDR1 DFQATT and CDR2 SNEGSKA (reference sequence). This clonotype was seen only a few times. Antigen: not known. Construction of the TCRbeta library involved unique molecular identifiers. TCRdb re-derived calls from the PCR reads in MiXCR, one entry per CDR3 protein. The sample shows under 850,000 distinct CDR3 sequences, around 13% of them seen only once. This clonotype was sampled from a girl aged 2 to 10 with congenital amegakaryocytic thrombocytopenia, due to receive a stem cell transplant. The chain uses TRBV20-1 and TRBJ2-1, with a tentative D call TRBD2 (6 bases). The sequences come from PBMCs, collected before TCRalphabeta/CD19-depleted stem cell transplant. CDR3 nucleotide sequence: TGCAGTGCTGACCGGGAGCAAAGCTCCTACAATGAGCAGTTCTTC. Its translation is CSADREQSSYNEQFF.